The 16 T cell receptor beta chains presented below share a single source sample, sequenced in a study of blood T cell repertoires in COVID-19 (dated by TCRdb to about 2020). The library was generated by the immunoSEQ multiplex PCR assay. TCRdb's version of the immuneACCESS table is confined to in-frame rearrangements and falls short of the full clone set. An unresolved V gene accounts for under half of the shortfall where checked; the remainder is of unknown origin. Here the sample has 140,000 to 150,000 clones; around 80% occur a single time. Roughly 5.3% of the sample belongs to the ten largest clones. The sequencing input was peripheral blood. These TCRs come from a woman in her forties or fifties with acute or convalescent COVID-19.

The rearrangement links TRBV28 to TRBJ1-1; D unclear. The CDR3 is made up of 11 amino acids. Looked up from germline, CDR1 is MDHEN and CDR2 is SYDVKM. Here the CDR3 reads CAIMSGTEAFF. The CDR3 region has the DNA TGTGCTATTATGTCGGGGACTGAAGCTTTCTTT.

This clone was seen a few times. The V gene is TRBV5-1, the J gene TRBJ2-1; 14 positions agree with TRBD2. The CDR3 totals 18 residues. J lost 5 bases, V lost 9 bases, and 16 bases had no gene match. Germline V CDR1 and CDR2: SGHRS, YFSETQ. CDR3 nucleotides: TGCGCCAACCCAGACCGACTAGCGGGGGGGCCGCTACACAATGAGCAGTTCTTC. It yields the protein CANPDRLAGGPLHNEQFF.

The chain carries TRBV7-2 and TRBJ1-5; D gene ambiguous. Germline V CDR1 and CDR2: SGHTA, FQGNSA. The CDR3 has 15 amino acids. V was pared by 1 base and J by 7 bases, with 14 bases between. CDR3 protein: CASSLGVSGTQPQHF. The DNA of the CDR3 is TGTGCCAGCAGCTTAGGGGTCAGCGGAACCCAGCCCCAGCATTTT. The full variable domain, with the rest looked up from reference TRBV7-2 and TRBJ1-5, is GAGVSQSPSNKVTEKGKDVELRCDPISGHTALYWYRQSLGQGLEFLIYFQGNSAPDKSGLPSDRFSAERTGGSVSTLTIQRTQQEDSAVYLCASSLGVSGTQPQHFGDGTRLSIL.

V and J are TRBV19 and TRBJ2-6; D remains unclear. Between the trimmed V and J ends, which lost 6 bases and 4 bases, there was a span of 22 bases. Germline V lookup: CDR1 LNHDA, CDR2 SQIVND (reference sequence). The CDR3 length is 18 residues. CDR3 in amino acids: CASSPIGSHVAGANVLTF. CDR3 nucleotide sequence: TGTGCCAGTAGCCCAATCGGGTCGCACGTGGCCGGGGCCAACGTCCTGACTTTC.

The chain has TRBV30 and TRBJ2-1; the match to TRBD2 covers 7 bases. This CDR3 has 14 residues. Germline CDR1 is GTSNPN and CDR2 is SVGIG (reference sequence). The V and J ends lost 2 bases and 5 bases, in that order; junction bases with no gene match: 6. CDR3 loop: CAWSRRGYNNEQFF. CDR3 bases: TGTGCCTGGAGTAGGCGGGGGTACAACAATGAGCAGTTCTTC. Looking up the rest from reference TRBV30 and TRBJ2-1 gives the full variable domain: SQTIHQWPATLVQPVGSPLSLECTVEGTSNPNLYWYRQAAGRGLQLLFYSVGIGQISSEVPQNLSASRPQDRQFILSSKKLLLSDSGFYLCAWSRRGYNNEQFFGPGTRLTVL.

The CDR3 loop is CASSQGTGGRQETQYF. CDR3 nucleotide sequence: TGCGCCAGCAGCCAAGGGACAGGGGGCCGCCAAGAGACCCAGTACTTC. This chain uses TRBV4-3 with TRBJ2-5; the match to TRBD1 covers 11 bases. Per the germline V gene, CDR1 is LGHNA and CDR2 is YSLEER. The CDR3 is 16 residues long. J lost 1 base, V lost 1 base, and 2 bases had no gene match.

Only one count was recorded for this clone. This chain connects TRBV28 to TRBJ2-1; the D is unclear. This CDR3 contains 14 residues. The V end lost 3 bases, the J end lost 0 bases, and 6 bases lay between the germline ends. CDR1 and CDR2 from the germline V gene are MDHEN and SYDVKM. CDR3 loop: CASSFDSSYNEQFF. In DNA, the CDR3 is TGTGCCAGCAGTTTTGATAGCTCCTACAATGAGCAGTTCTTC.

The J gene is TRBJ2-1, the V gene TRBV7-9; 11 nucleotides match TRBD2. The CDR3 runs to 18 residues. The V segment lost 3 bases and the J segment 5 bases; nucleotides outside the gene matches: 12. Germline CDR1 and CDR2: SEHNR and FQNEAQ (reference sequence). CDR3 loop: CASSFGASGGLENNEQFF. CDR3 in DNA: TGTGCCAGCAGCTTTGGAGCTAGCGGGGGGTTAGAGAACAATGAGCAGTTCTTC.

This chain connects TRBV9 to TRBJ1-6; possibly TRBD1 for D (5 bases). Trimming pared 4 bases from V and 6 bases from J, leaving 8 bases between. This CDR3 region has 13 residues. Germline V lookup: CDR1 SGDLS, CDR2 YYNGEE. The CDR3 spells CASSRDSNSPLHF. The CDR3, as DNA: TGTGCCAGCAGCCGGGACTCTAATTCACCCCTCCACTTT.

The gene calls are TRBV2 and TRBJ1-1; 8 bases match TRBD1. The trim removed 6 bases at V and 6 bases at J, leaving 6 bases unmatched. The CDR3 spans 13 residues. Germline loops: CDR1 SNHLY, CDR2 FYNNEI. The CDR3 region is CASRPGTGAEAFF. In nucleotides, the CDR3 is TGTGCCAGCAGACCAGGGACAGGTGCTGAAGCTTTCTTT. Combining the CDR3 with reference TRBV2 and TRBJ1-1 gives the whole variable domain EPEVTQTPSHQVTQMGQEVILRCVPISNHLYFYWYRQILGQKVEFLVSFYNNEISEKSEIFDDQFSVERPDGSNFTLKIRSTKLEDSAMYFCASRPGTGAEAFFGQGTRLTVV.

The rearrangement links TRBV6-5 to TRBJ1-2; maybe TRBD1 (5 bases). The germline gives CDR1 MNHEY, CDR2 SVGAGI. V shed 2 bases and J shed 2 bases, with 12 bases lying between them. The CDR3 sequence is 15 residues long. CDR3 nucleotide sequence: TGTGCCAGCAGTTACACGGACATGCGAAACTATGGCTACACCTTC. This gives the protein CASSYTDMRNYGYTF.

This clone appeared a single time. V and J are TRBV18 and TRBJ2-7; 9 bases map to TRBD1. CDR1 and CDR2 from the germline V gene are KGHSH and LQKENI. V gave up 4 bases and J gave up 6 bases; unmatched junction bases: 4. CDR3 length equals 13 residues. The CDR3 region is CASSQTGGFEQYF. Here the CDR3 DNA reads TGTGCCAGCTCACAAACAGGGGGCTTCGAGCAGTACTTC.

This rearrangement joins TRBV11-2 to TRBJ2-7; D remains unclear. The ends were cut back, 1 base at V and 3 bases at J, with 10 bases in the middle. The germline CDR1 and CDR2 sequences are SGHAT and FQNNGV. The CDR3 has 14 amino acids. DNA for the CDR3: TGTGCCAGCAGCTTAGTCGATCGGTTCTACGAGCAGTACTTC. Protein sequence: CASSLVDRFYEQYF.

J is TRBJ2-7 and V is TRBV28; TRBD1 matches at 9 bases. The CDR3 has 16 residues. Unmatched junction bases numbered 14, after V lost 7 bases and J lost 4 bases. Germline V CDR1 and CDR2: MDHEN, SYDVKM. CDR3: CASILGGQGQIYEQYF. CDR3 coding DNA: TGTGCCAGCATCCTAGGGGGACAGGGTCAGATTTACGAGCAGTACTTC.

The chain uses TRBV3-1 (or the pseudogene TRBV3-2) and TRBJ2-5, with TRBD1 matching over 8 bases. J gave up 4 bases and V 5 bases, and 6 bases lay outside the gene matches. The CDR3 consists of 14 residues. Germline CDR1 reads LGHDT; CDR2 reads YNNKEL (reference sequence). The CDR3, as DNA: TGTGCCAGCAGCAACGGACAGGGTGGAGAGACCCAGTACTTC. Translation gives CASSNGQGGETQYF.

There are a few counts of this clone. This chain joins TRBV4-3 and TRBJ1-2, with 8 bases matching TRBD1. This CDR3 region has 15 residues. Looked up from germline, CDR1 is LGHNA and CDR2 is YSLEER. J lost 2 bases, V lost 0 bases, and 2 bases had no gene match. This CDR3 is CASSQDTGGNYGYTF. The CDR3 nucleotides read TGCGCCAGCAGCCAAGACACAGGGGGAAACTATGGCTACACCTTC.